This T cell receptor beta chain was obtained from a study of PD-1 blockade in classical Hodgkin lymphoma. Study results and caveats: Whereas CD4+ TCR diversity had risen significantly by C4D1, CD8+ TCR diversity had not. Lower baseline TCR diversity was reported for newly diagnosed patients than for healthy donors. Repertoire differences lack defined causes, possibly disease activity or prior therapy.

Measured with immunoSEQ multiplex PCR; TCRdb has only the in-frame clones, and not every one. The sample holds tens of thousands of clones, roughly 65% seen once. CDR3 length: 15 amino acids. Trimming stripped 4 bases from V and 1 base from J, with 12 bases between. Germline CDR1 SGDLS, CDR2 YYNGEE. As for time point: cycle 4 day 1 (C4D1), after about 6 weeks of nivolumab. With no exception, relapse followed autologous stem cell transplantation in all patients, and brentuximab vedotin exposure varied. This clone is labeled as medium-sized (0.01 to 0.1%). Its antigen remains unknown. The specimen comprised peripheral blood mononuclear cells (PBMCs), sampled before the fourth cycle of nivolumab. The chain is built from TRBV9 and TRBJ2-1; D is undetermined. This receptor was obtained from a human donor with classical Hodgkin lymphoma. The CDR3 coding sequence is TGTGCCAGCAGCACGGACGGATTATCCTACAATGAGCAGTTCTTC. It specifies CASSTDGLSYNEQFF.